These 27 T cell receptor beta chains were sequenced from one sample in a study of shared clonotypes between healthy human individuals. CD45RO-negative, CCR7-selected cells formed the naive CD8 fraction, which excluded terminally differentiated effector memory CD45RA+ cells. Assay: immunoSEQ multiplex PCR; the TCRdb copy retains only in-frame clones and omits some. The sample lists over 2 million clones; about 94% were seen once. Specimen: naive CD8+ T cells sorted from blood. The receptors come from a man between 18 and 29 years old in good health.

The V gene is TRBV5-1, the J gene TRBJ2-5; the match to TRBD1 covers 9 bases. This CDR3 has 14 residues. Per the germline V gene, CDR1 is SGHRS and CDR2 is YFSETQ. J gave up 5 bases and V 4 bases, and 6 bases lay outside the gene matches. CDR3 sequence: CASSADRGMETQYF. Here the CDR3 DNA reads TGCGCCAGCAGCGCCGACAGGGGGATGGAGACCCAGTACTTC. The full variable domain, with the rest looked up from reference TRBV5-1 and TRBJ2-5, is KAGVTQTPRYLIKTRGQQVTLSCSPISGHRSVSWYQQTPGQGLQFLFEYFSETQRNKGNFPGRFSGRQFSNSRSEMNVSTLELGDSALYLCASSADRGMETQYFGPGTRLLVL.

The J gene is TRBJ2-7, the V gene TRBV30, with D perhaps TRBD1 (5 bases). The CDR3 length is 15 residues. Germline values: CDR1 GTSNPN, CDR2 SVGIG (reference sequence). V dropped 5 bases and J dropped 4 bases, with 21 bases sitting between them. The CDR3 protein is CAWQPLRQGRYEQYF. The CDR3 nucleotides are TGTGCCTGGCAACCCCTCCGGCAGGGTAGGTACGAGCAGTACTTC.

The chain combines TRBV29-1 with TRBJ2-1; either TRBD1 or TRBD2 may supply D (5 bases each). Germline V lookup: CDR1 SQVTM, CDR2 ANQGSEA. This CDR3 comprises 14 residues. The V end was cut by 3 bases, the J end by 4 bases, with 13 bases between. The CDR3 reads CSVDSVEGYNEQFF. In DNA form, the CDR3 reads TGCAGCGTTGACAGCGTAGAGGGGTACAATGAGCAGTTCTTC.

This clone was seen once. CDR3 amino acids: CASSLQLSLHF. Here the CDR3 DNA reads TGTGCCAGCAGTTTACAGCTATCTTTACATTTT. The chain joins TRBV6-5 to TRBJ1-5; D call uncertain. The V and J ends lost 4 bases and 16 bases respectively, with 14 bases between them. CDR1 and CDR2 (germline): MNHEY, SVGAGI. This CDR3 has 11 amino acids.

This chain uses TRBV14 with TRBJ2-7; 13 nucleotides line up with TRBD2. V lost 2 bases to trimming and J lost 4 bases; unmatched junction nucleotides: 2. The CDR3 has 15 residues. The germline CDR1 and CDR2 sequences are SGHDN and FVKESK. The CDR3 nucleotides are TGTGCCAGCAGCCAACGGACTAGCGGGAGTTACGAGCAGTACTTC. As protein: CASSQRTSGSYEQYF.

This chain links TRBV28 with TRBJ1-1; the D gene is possibly TRBD1 (5 bases). V was shortened by 4 bases and J by 3 bases, with 21 bases between the two germline ends. Germline values: CDR1 MDHEN, CDR2 SYDVKM. This CDR3 spans 17 amino acids. CDR3 region: CASSSRKGGMGDTEAFF. CDR3 sequence (DNA): TGTGCCAGCAGTTCCAGAAAAGGAGGCATGGGGGACACTGAAGCTTTCTTT.

The J gene is TRBJ2-7, the V gene TRBV5-1, with 11 nucleotides matching TRBD2. This CDR3 has 14 residues. Germline-derived CDR1 and CDR2 are SGHRS and YFSETQ. V lost 5 bases and J lost 3; bases outside the gene matches: 4. The CDR3 nucleotides read TGCGCCAGCAGTATTGGGACTAGCGGCTACGAGCAGTACTTC. It translates to CASSIGTSGYEQYF. The full variable domain, in which reference TRBV5-1 and TRBJ2-7 provide the parts outside the CDR3, is KAGVTQTPRYLIKTRGQQVTLSCSPISGHRSVSWYQQTPGQGLQFLFEYFSETQRNKGNFPGRFSGRQFSNSRSEMNVSTLELGDSALYLCASSIGTSGYEQYFGPGTRLTVT.

This sequence joins TRBV6-5 and TRBJ1-2, with D maybe TRBD1 (6 bases). The CDR3 has 14 residues. Looked up from germline, CDR1 is MNHEY and CDR2 is SVGAGI. V lost 2 bases to trimming and J lost 3 bases, with 10 bases between them. CDR3 DNA: TGTGCCAGCAGTTACACAGGGTGGGACTATGGCTACACCTTC. It yields the protein CASSYTGWDYGYTF.

The chain links TRBV5-6 to TRBJ1-2; D not resolved. Germline V gene lookup returns CDR1 SGHDT and CDR2 YYEEEE. Trimming removed 0 bases from V and 2 bases from J, with 8 bases in between. The CDR3 contains 14 residues. The CDR3 protein is CASSLVSVNYGYTF. CDR3 nucleotide sequence: TGTGCCAGCAGCTTGGTCTCGGTAAACTATGGCTACACCTTC.

The chain employs TRBV19 and TRBJ2-1, with D tentatively TRBD2 (6 bases). Per germline, CDR1 LNHDA and CDR2 SQIVND (reference sequence). Deletions cut 9 bases from V and 2 bases from J, with 14 bases between. This CDR3 contains 14 residues. DNA for the CDR3: TGTGCCAGCGGTGGGGGGATAACCTACAATGAGCAGTTCTTC. Protein sequence: CASGGGITYNEQFF.

As regards this clone: The sample holds other DNA sequences that translate to the same CDR3. The chain links TRBV18 to TRBJ2-7; a possible D gene is TRBD2 (5 bases). Between the trimmed V and J ends, which lost 6 bases and 0 bases, there was a span of 9 bases. The CDR3 extends over 13 amino acids. Germline V gene data show CDR1 as KGHSH and CDR2 as LQKENI. CDR3 loop: CASSPRDSYEQYF. DNA for the CDR3: TGTGCCAGCTCTCCGAGGGACTCCTACGAGCAGTACTTC. Using reference TRBV18 and TRBJ2-7 for the parts outside the CDR3, the full variable domain is NAGVMQNPRHLVRRRGQEARLRCSPMKGHSHVYWYRQLPEEGLKFMVYLQKENIIDESGMPKERFSAEFPKEGPSILRIQQVVRGDSAAYFCASSPRDSYEQYFGPGTRLTVT.

The gene calls are TRBV2 and TRBJ2-7; D tentatively fits TRBD1 or TRBD2 (5 bases each). CDR3 length equals 15 residues. Germline V CDR1 and CDR2: SNHLY, FYNNEI. V shed 6 bases and J shed 0 bases, with 15 bases lying between them. DNA for the CDR3: TGTGCCAGCAGAAATAAATGGGACCACTCCTACGAGCAGTACTTC. Its translation: CASRNKWDHSYEQYF.

Points on this clone: Other DNA sequences from this sample encode an identical CDR3 as well. The chain uses TRBV27 and TRBJ2-7; 10 bases are shared with TRBD1. Germline V gene sequence: CDR1 MNHEY, CDR2 SMNVEV (reference sequence). V shed 6 bases, J shed 5 bases, and the junction held 4 bases outside the gene matches. The CDR3 totals 13 residues. The CDR3: CASSLTGGNEQYF. CDR3 bases: TGTGCCAGCAGCCTGACAGGGGGCAACGAGCAGTACTTC.

The CDR3 bases are TGTGCCAGCAGCTTGGTTCCAGATACGCAGTATTTT. Its translation: CASSLVPDTQYF. The V call is TRBV5-6, the J call TRBJ2-3, with D unresolved. CDR1 is SGHDT, CDR2 YYEEEE, per germline. The CDR3 is 12 amino acids. V lost 0 bases, J lost 4 bases, and 3 bases lay in between. The full variable domain, with the rest looked up from reference TRBV5-6 and TRBJ2-3, is DAGVTQSPTHLIKTRGQQVTLRCSPKSGHDTVSWYQQALGQGPQFIFQYYEEEERQRGNFPDRFSGHQFPNYSSELNVNALLLGDSALYLCASSLVPDTQYFGPGTRLTVL.

The J gene is TRBJ1-1, the V gene TRBV2; TRBD1 matches 7 bases. The V gene end was trimmed by 6 bases and the J gene end by 5 bases; junction bases not matched to a gene: 12. The germline CDR1 and CDR2 sequences are SNHLY and FYNNEI. The length of the CDR3 is 15 residues. The chain's CDR3 is CASSRLFQGGTEAFF. The CDR3 DNA follows: TGTGCCAGCAGCCGCCTTTTCCAGGGGGGGACTGAAGCTTTCTTT.

The genes are TRBV28 and TRBJ2-3, with D perhaps TRBD1 (6 bases). Trimming removed 5 bases at V and 6 bases at J, with 24 bases between. Germline V gene data show CDR1 as MDHEN and CDR2 as SYDVKM. The CDR3 consists of 17 residues. Here the CDR3 reads CASSPSIRTVEGDTQYF. DNA for the CDR3: TGTGCCAGCAGTCCCTCGATCCGGACAGTCGAGGGGGATACGCAGTATTTT. Based on the CDR3 plus reference TRBV28 and TRBJ2-3, the full variable domain is DVKVTQSSRYLVKRTGEKVFLECVQDMDHENMFWYRQDPGLGLRLIYFSYDVKMKEKGDIPEGYSVSREKKERFSLILESASTNQTSMYLCASSPSIRTVEGDTQYFGPGTRLTVL.

The chain has TRBV2 and TRBJ2-5; 8 bases align to TRBD2. V dropped 0 bases and J dropped 3; count of bases not matched to a gene: 9. CDR3 length: 17 amino acids. Germline lookup yields CDR1 SNHLY and CDR2 FYNNEI. CDR3 protein: CASSEAETSATEETQYF. As DNA, the CDR3 is TGTGCCAGCAGTGAAGCGGAGACTAGCGCCACAGAAGAGACCCAGTACTTC.

J is TRBJ2-3 and V is TRBV4-3; 8 bases map to TRBD2. Germline trimming cut 0 bases from V and 2 bases from J; bases unmatched to any gene: 13. CDR3 length equals 19 residues. Looked up from germline, CDR1 is LGHNA and CDR2 is YSLEER. The CDR3 coding sequence is TGCGCCAGCAGCCAAGAGGAGGGGATAGCGGGAAACCCCACAGATACGCAGTATTTT. It encodes CASSQEEGIAGNPTDTQYF.

The V gene is TRBV18, the J gene TRBJ2-3; 7 bases align to TRBD2. V was pared by 1 base and J by 3 bases, with 4 bases of the junction left unmatched. CDR1 and CDR2 (germline): KGHSH, LQKENI. There are 15 residues in the CDR3. Here the CDR3 DNA reads TGTGCCAGCTCACCACGGGAGGGCCTTACAGATACGCAGTATTTT. This gives the protein CASSPREGLTDTQYF.

The CDR3 protein is CASSLGGEGVHYGYTF. The CDR3 bases are TGTGCCAGCAGCTTAGGAGGGGAAGGAGTTCACTATGGCTACACCTTC. This chain links TRBV7-8 with TRBJ1-2; D may be TRBD1 (5 bases). Germline values: CDR1 SGHVS, CDR2 FQNEAQ. There are 16 residues in the CDR3. V lost 1 base to trimming and J lost 3 bases, with 15 bases between them.

V usage is TRBV7-6 and J usage is TRBJ2-7, with D perhaps matching TRBD1 or TRBD2 (6 bases each). The CDR3 is 12 residues long. The V gene lost 5 bases and the J gene lost 4 bases, with 9 bases spanning the gap. CDR1 and CDR2 (germline): SGHVS, FNYEAQ. The CDR3 DNA sequence: TGTGCCAGCAGCCGAGGGGGGTACGAGCAGTACTTC. It encodes CASSRGGYEQYF.

V gene TRBV28 combines with J gene TRBJ1-4, with D maybe TRBD1 (5 bases). The CDR3 extends over 13 amino acids. V lost 8 bases, J lost 3 bases, and 10 bases lay in between. From germline, CDR1 is MDHEN and CDR2 SYDVKM. Here the CDR3 reads CASRTLSNEKLFF. DNA of the CDR3: TGTGCCAGCCGGACACTCTCTAATGAAAAACTGTTTTTT.

The chain links TRBV5-6 to TRBJ2-7; D may be TRBD1 or TRBD2 (6 bases each). The germline gives CDR1 SGHDT, CDR2 YYEEEE. The CDR3 sequence is 16 residues long. V dropped 0 bases and J dropped 0 bases, with 13 bases sitting between them. The CDR3 here is CASSLDGGPTSYEQYF. CDR3 in DNA: TGTGCCAGCAGCTTGGATGGGGGGCCAACCTCCTACGAGCAGTACTTC.

The chain uses TRBV9 and TRBJ1-1, with D unclear. Germline V gene sequence: CDR1 SGDLS, CDR2 YYNGEE. V was cut by 3 bases and J by 0 bases, with 12 bases left in between. This CDR3 spans 15 amino acids. CDR3 nucleotides: TGTGCCAGCAGCGCGACCCTTGGGATGAACACTGAAGCTTTCTTT. Encoded protein: CASSATLGMNTEAFF.

This clone was detected only once. The chain employs TRBV10-1 and TRBJ2-3; D call uncertain. The germline gives CDR1 WNHNN, CDR2 SYGVQD (reference sequence). V was clipped by 8 bases and J by 3 bases, with 15 bases between them. The CDR3 extends over 14 amino acids. The CDR3 DNA sequence: TGCGCCAGCCAGGTTCCCGGCGTTACAGATACGCAGTATTTT. This encodes CASQVPGVTDTQYF.

V is TRBV4-3 and J is TRBJ2-2; D perhaps matches TRBD1 (5 bases). CDR1 and CDR2 (germline): LGHNA, YSLEER. The CDR3 runs 14 residues. Trimming left V 3 bases short and J 6 bases short, with 11 bases between. The CDR3 DNA sequence: TGCGCCAGCAGCCAGGCCATAGGGGCCGGGGAGCTGTTTTTT. Protein product: CASSQAIGAGELFF.

The chain links TRBV9 to TRBJ1-1; D not certain. Trimming cost V 3 bases and J 1 base, with 13 bases left between them. The CDR3 is made up of 15 amino acids. The germline CDR1 and CDR2 sequences are SGDLS and YYNGEE. The CDR3, as DNA: TGTGCCAGCAGCGCCGAGCAGTTGGGGAACACTGAAGCTTTCTTT. Protein sequence: CASSAEQLGNTEAFF.